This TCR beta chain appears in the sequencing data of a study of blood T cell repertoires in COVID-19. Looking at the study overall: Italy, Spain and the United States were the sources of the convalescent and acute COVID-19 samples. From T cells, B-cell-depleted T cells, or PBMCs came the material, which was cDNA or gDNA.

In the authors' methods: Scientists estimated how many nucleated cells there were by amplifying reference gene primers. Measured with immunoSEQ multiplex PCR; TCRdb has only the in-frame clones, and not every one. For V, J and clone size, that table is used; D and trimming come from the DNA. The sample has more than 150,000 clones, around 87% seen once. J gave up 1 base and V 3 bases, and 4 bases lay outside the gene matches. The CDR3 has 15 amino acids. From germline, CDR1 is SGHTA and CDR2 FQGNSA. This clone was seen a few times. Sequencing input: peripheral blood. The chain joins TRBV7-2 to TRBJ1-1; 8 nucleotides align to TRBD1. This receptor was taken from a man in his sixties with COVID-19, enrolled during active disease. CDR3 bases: TGTGCCAGCAGCTTTTCTGGACAGGGGAACACTGAAGCTTTCTTT. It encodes CASSFSGQGNTEAFF.